The 23 T cell receptor beta chains below all came from one sample that was sequenced in a study of control samples from healthy donors and cancer patients. Using immunoSEQ multiplex PCR, the repertoire was profiled, and TCRdb retains in-frame clones only, with some absent. The sample lists roughly 220,000 clones, around 94% seen once, with about 1.4% in the top ten. Specimen: blood. The receptors shown here come from a man aged 50 or older in good health.

V is TRBV2 and J is TRBJ2-7; D remains unclear. The CDR3 has 13 amino acids. V was trimmed by 1 base and J by 2 bases, leaving 6 bases between them. Germline V lookup: CDR1 SNHLY, CDR2 FYNNEI. The CDR3 is CASSEVGPYEQYF. CDR3 DNA: TGTGCCAGCAGTGAAGTAGGGCCCTACGAGCAGTACTTC.

This chain joins TRBV19 and TRBJ1-2, with TRBD1 matching over 8 bases. The CDR3 loop spans 13 amino acids. Germline CDR1 is LNHDA and CDR2 is SQIVND (reference sequence). J gave up 7 bases and V 7 bases, and 8 bases lay outside the gene matches. This chain's CDR3 is CASIRQGSFGYTF. For the CDR3, the DNA is TGTGCCAGTATAAGACAGGGGTCGTTTGGCTACACCTTC.

This clone was seen only once. This chain uses TRBV19 with TRBJ1-2; weak D call: TRBD1 (5 bases). This CDR3 has 14 amino acids. Germline V lookup: CDR1 LNHDA, CDR2 SQIVND (reference sequence). V was clipped by 5 bases and J by 3 bases, with 13 bases between them. The CDR3 DNA reads TGTGCCAGTAGTCTGATGCAGGGCCACTATGGCTACACCTTC. Protein sequence: CASSLMQGHYGYTF.

The rearrangement joins TRBV12-3 or TRBV12-4 to TRBJ2-3; D not resolved. The V end lost 5 bases, the J end lost 3 bases, and 0 bases lay between the germline ends. The CDR3 covers 10 residues. The CDR3 coding sequence is TGTGCCAGCAGTACAGATACGCAGTATTTT. It codes for CASSTDTQYF.

This chain links TRBV2 with TRBJ2-5; either TRBD1 or TRBD2 may fit D (6 bases each). V lost 4 bases and J 5 bases, leaving 14 bases between the germline ends. Germline values: CDR1 SNHLY, CDR2 FYNNEI. This CDR3 is built from 14 residues. CDR3 bases: TGTGCCAGCAGTGGACAGGAGGGGCCGGAGACCCAGTACTTC. It specifies CASSGQEGPETQYF.

The chain has TRBV5-1 and TRBJ1-1; D ambiguous. The CDR3 is 13 amino acids. V lost 1 base to trimming and J lost 1 base, with 5 bases between them. Germline CDR1 and CDR2: SGHRS and YFSETQ. CDR3 DNA: TGCGCCAGCAGCTTGAGAGCGAACACTGAAGCTTTCTTT. Translating gives CASSLRANTEAFF.

The V call is TRBV23-1, the J call TRBJ1-2; D is uncertain. TRBV23-1 is labeled an ORF, and its function is uncertain. Trimming cost V 0 bases and J 4 bases, with 9 bases left between them. This CDR3 is 14 amino acids long. The CDR3 bases are TGCGCCAGCAGTCAATCGAGGCAGATCTATGGCTACACCTTC. Amino acid sequence: CASSQSRQIYGYTF.

This chain joins TRBV7-9 and TRBJ1-1; D is ambiguous. Trimming stripped 4 bases from V and 1 base from J, with 10 bases between. This CDR3 spans 14 amino acids. Germline lookup yields CDR1 SEHNR and CDR2 FQNEAQ (reference sequence). For the CDR3, the DNA is TGTGCCAGCAGCTCTTTATCAGAGAACACTGAAGCTTTCTTT. As protein: CASSSLSENTEAFF.

The chain employs TRBV11-2 and TRBJ1-6; 8 nucleotides line up with TRBD1. Germline V gene lookup returns CDR1 SGHAT and CDR2 FQNNGV. CDR3 length: 14 residues. V gave up 5 bases and J gave up 9 bases; unmatched junction bases: 6. Here the CDR3 reads CASSLRQGSSPLHF. As DNA, the CDR3 is TGTGCCAGCAGCCTACGACAGGGGAGTTCACCCCTCCACTTT.

This chain joins TRBV19 and TRBJ1-1, with D tentatively TRBD1 (5 bases). The CDR3 spans 17 residues. Germline assignment: CDR1 LNHDA and CDR2 SQIVND (reference sequence). Trimming took off 9 bases at V and 0 bases at J, with 23 bases between the two ends. The CDR3 sequence is CASRRRQGEGLNTEAFF. CDR3 bases: TGTGCCAGCCGCCGCCGGCAGGGAGAGGGGTTGAACACTGAAGCTTTCTTT.

V gene TRBV19 combines with J gene TRBJ2-5, with D perhaps TRBD2 (7 bases). CDR1 is LNHDA, CDR2 SQIVND, per germline (reference sequence). Between the trimmed V and J ends, which lost 6 bases and 5 bases, there was a span of 25 bases. The CDR3 has 17 amino acids. CDR3 coding DNA: TGTGCCAGTAGCCGAGGGGGGGGCGAGAGGAGGTGGGAGACCCAGTACTTC. Protein product: CASSRGGGERRWETQYF.

The chain recombines TRBV2 with TRBJ1-4; TRBD1 aligns across 9 bases. This CDR3 is 14 amino acids long. J lost 8 bases, V lost 6 bases, and 7 bases had no gene match. In germline, CDR1 is SNHLY, CDR2 FYNNEI. The CDR3 protein is CASSSGTGMEKLFF. CDR3 sequence (DNA): TGTGCCAGCAGCTCCGGGACAGGGATGGAAAAACTGTTTTTT.

In this sample, this clone turned up a few times. V gene TRBV9 combines with J gene TRBJ1-2, with D maybe TRBD1 (6 bases). Looked up from germline, CDR1 is SGDLS and CDR2 is YYNGEE. The germline V and J ends were trimmed by 3 bases and 2 bases, with 17 bases remaining between them. The CDR3 runs to 16 residues. The CDR3 DNA is TGTGCCAGCAGCGCAGGGGTCTCGGGTTCCAACTATGGCTACACCTTC. Its translation: CASSAGVSGSNYGYTF. Based on the CDR3 plus reference TRBV9 and TRBJ1-2, the full variable domain is DSGVTQTPKHLITATGQRVTLRCSPRSGDLSVYWYQQSLDQGLQFLIQYYNGEERAKGNILERFSAQQFPDLHSELNLSSLELGDSALYFCASSAGVSGSNYGYTFGSGTRLTVV.

The chain has TRBV7-2 and TRBJ1-6, with D possibly TRBD1 on 6 matching bases. CDR1 is SGHTA, CDR2 FQGNSA, per germline. There are 14 residues in the CDR3. The ends were cut back, 5 bases at V and 11 bases at J, with 16 bases in the middle. Written as DNA, the CDR3 is TGTGCCAGCAGCCCCCTGCGACAGGAGACACCCCTCCACTTT. Protein: CASSPLRQETPLHF.

This chain links TRBV20-1 with TRBJ2-3; TRBD2 aligns across 15 bases. V lost 3 bases, J lost 2 bases, and 12 bases stayed unmatched. The CDR3 sequence is 19 residues long. The germline V gene encodes CDR1 DFQATT and CDR2 SNEGSKA (reference sequence). CDR3 sequence reads: CSASPGLAGGQVHTDTQYF. The CDR3 region has the DNA TGCAGTGCTAGTCCCGGACTAGCGGGGGGGCAGGTCCACACAGATACGCAGTATTTT.

V usage is TRBV5-1 and J usage is TRBJ1-1; tentatively, D is TRBD1 (5 bases). Germline CDR1 reads SGHRS; CDR2 reads YFSETQ. This CDR3 contains 16 residues. V was shortened by 4 bases and J by 4 bases, with 20 bases between the two germline ends. The CDR3 here is CASSLGAGGWSTEAFF. Written as DNA, the CDR3 is TGCGCCAGCAGCCTAGGGGCAGGCGGCTGGAGCACTGAAGCTTTCTTT.

V is TRBV3-1 (or the pseudogene TRBV3-2) and J is TRBJ1-1, with D perhaps TRBD1 (6 bases). The CDR3 loop spans 13 amino acids. Germline V gives CDR1 LGHDT, CDR2 YNNKEL (reference sequence). Trimming shortened V by 4 bases and J by 10 bases, and 16 bases separated the two germline ends. This CDR3 is CASSPRAGGRAFF. DNA of the CDR3: TGTGCCAGCAGCCCCAGGGCTGGGGGGCGAGCTTTCTTT.

The chain recombines TRBV6-5 with TRBJ1-1, with D hard to call. The CDR3 has 11 residues. The V and J ends lost 7 bases and 5 bases respectively, with 8 bases between them. Germline V gene sequence: CDR1 MNHEY, CDR2 SVGAGI. The CDR3 sequence: CASIRKTEAFF. The CDR3 region has the DNA TGTGCCAGCATTAGGAAAACTGAAGCTTTCTTT.

The V and J genes are TRBV7-9 and TRBJ1-1; D is unresolved. Germline CDR1 SEHNR, CDR2 FQNEAQ (reference sequence). V dropped 1 base and J dropped 0 bases, with 3 bases sitting between them. This CDR3 contains 13 residues. For the CDR3, the DNA is TGTGCCAGCAGCTTAGAGTTGAACACTGAAGCTTTCTTT. It encodes CASSLELNTEAFF.

This clone was detected only once. The chain carries TRBV5-1 and TRBJ2-7, with a tentative D call TRBD2 (5 bases). V lost 0 bases, J lost 4 bases, and 8 bases lay in between. The germline V gene has CDR1 SGHRS and CDR2 YFSETQ. This CDR3 is 13 amino acids long. The CDR3: CASSLVGGYEQYV. CDR3 nucleotide sequence: TGCGCCAGCAGCTTGGTAGGAGGATACGAGCAGTACGTC.

The chain links TRBV7-2 to TRBJ2-3; D is perhaps TRBD1 (5 bases). The CDR3 extends over 14 amino acids. V was clipped by 4 bases and J by 10 bases, with 18 bases between them. Germline V gene sequence: CDR1 SGHTA, CDR2 FQGNSA. DNA of the CDR3: TGTGCCAGCAGCTGTCTCTCCCCAGGGTGCGCGCAGTATTTT. This gives the protein CASSCLSPGCAQYF.

The rearrangement uses TRBV6-5 and TRBJ1-1; D is ambiguous. V shed 7 bases and J shed 7 bases, with 7 bases lying between them. This CDR3 contains 10 residues. The germline V gene encodes CDR1 MNHEY and CDR2 SVGAGI. The chain's CDR3 is CASTRNEAFF. CDR3 sequence (DNA): TGTGCCAGCACTCGGAATGAAGCTTTCTTT.

The chain combines TRBV5-6 with TRBJ2-2; unclear D gene. CDR1 and CDR2 from the germline V gene are SGHDT and YYEEEE. The CDR3 extends over 15 amino acids. V lost 0 bases and J lost 3, with 9 bases in between. The CDR3 coding sequence is TGTGCCAGCAGCTTGGTGCAGCGCGACACCGGGGAGCTGTTTTTT. Amino acid sequence: CASSLVQRDTGELFF. Full variable domain (missing parts from reference TRBV5-6 and TRBJ2-2): DAGVTQSPTHLIKTRGQQVTLRCSPKSGHDTVSWYQQALGQGPQFIFQYYEEEERQRGNFPDRFSGHQFPNYSSELNVNALLLGDSALYLCASSLVQRDTGELFFGEGSRLTVL.